The subject of this entry is one T cell receptor (beta chain). Libraries were prepared by immunoSEQ multiplex PCR; TCRdb keeps only in-frame clonotypes and omits some of them. The sample includes over 9,000 clones, 91% seen only once; the top ten take approximately 13%. The CDR3 covers 13 residues. Deletions cut 0 bases from V and 3 bases from J, with 5 bases between. Germline V lookup: CDR1 LGHNA, CDR2 YNFKEQ. The entry originates in a study of chemoradiotherapy in HPV16-positive cancers. The source material was blood, sampled from a patient who underwent chemoradiotherapy. The genes are TRBV4-2 and TRBJ1-1; no definite D call. This receptor was taken from a human donor with HPV-associated anogenital cancer. In DNA, the CDR3 is TGTGCCAGCAGCCAAGAACGGCACACTGAAGCTTTCTTT. Protein: CASSQERHTEAFF.